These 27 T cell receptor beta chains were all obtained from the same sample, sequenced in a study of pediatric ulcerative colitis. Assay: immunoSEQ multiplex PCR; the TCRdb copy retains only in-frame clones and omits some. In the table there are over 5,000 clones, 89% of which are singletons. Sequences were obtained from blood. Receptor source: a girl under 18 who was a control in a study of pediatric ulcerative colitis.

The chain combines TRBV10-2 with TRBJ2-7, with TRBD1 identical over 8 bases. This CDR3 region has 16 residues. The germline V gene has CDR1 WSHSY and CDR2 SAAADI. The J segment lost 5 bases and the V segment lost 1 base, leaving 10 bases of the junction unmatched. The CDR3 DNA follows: TGCGCCAGCAGTGAGTTCAAGAGGAACAGGGGGGACGAGCAGTACTTC. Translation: CASSEFKRNRGDEQYF.

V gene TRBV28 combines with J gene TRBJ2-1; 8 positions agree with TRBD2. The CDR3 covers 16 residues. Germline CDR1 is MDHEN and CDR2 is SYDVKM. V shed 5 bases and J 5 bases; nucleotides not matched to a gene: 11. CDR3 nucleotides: TGTGCCAGCAGTCCCGGGCTAGCGGGCCCTGACAATGAGCAGTTCTTC. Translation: CASSPGLAGPDNEQFF.

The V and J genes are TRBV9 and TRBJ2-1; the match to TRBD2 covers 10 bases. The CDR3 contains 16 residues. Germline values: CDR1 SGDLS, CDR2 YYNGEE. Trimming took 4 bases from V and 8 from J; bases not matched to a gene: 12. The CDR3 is CASSSRRASGSDEQFF. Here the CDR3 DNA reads TGTGCCAGCAGCTCGCGACGGGCTAGCGGGAGCGATGAGCAGTTCTTC.

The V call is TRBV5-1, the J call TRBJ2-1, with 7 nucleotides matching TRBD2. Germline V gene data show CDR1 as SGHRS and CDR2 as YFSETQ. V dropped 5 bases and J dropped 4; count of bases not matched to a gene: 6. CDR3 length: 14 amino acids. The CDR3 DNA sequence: TGCGCCAGCAGGGGCCTAGCGGATTACAATGAGCAGTTCTTC. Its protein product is CASRGLADYNEQFF.

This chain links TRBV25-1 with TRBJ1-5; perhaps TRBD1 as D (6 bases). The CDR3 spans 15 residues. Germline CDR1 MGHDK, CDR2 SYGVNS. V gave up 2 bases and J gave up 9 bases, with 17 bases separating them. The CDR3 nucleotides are TGTGCCAGCAGTGAACAGGGGTCTAGCTTGGTGCCCCAGCATTTT. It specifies CASSEQGSSLVPQHF.

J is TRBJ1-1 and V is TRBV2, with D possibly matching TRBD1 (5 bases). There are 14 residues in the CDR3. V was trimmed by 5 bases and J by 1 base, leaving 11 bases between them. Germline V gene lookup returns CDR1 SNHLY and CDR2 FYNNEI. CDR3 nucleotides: TGTGCCAGCAGTAGGGGACCGGCGAACACTGAAGCTTTCTTT. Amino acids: CASSRGPANTEAFF.

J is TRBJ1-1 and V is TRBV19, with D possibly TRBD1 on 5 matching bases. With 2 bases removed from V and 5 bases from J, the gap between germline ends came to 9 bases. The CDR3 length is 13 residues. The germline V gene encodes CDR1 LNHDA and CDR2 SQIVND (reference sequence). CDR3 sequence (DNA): TGTGCCAGTAGTATAACCCAGGGAACTGAAGCTTTCTTT. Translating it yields CASSITQGTEAFF.

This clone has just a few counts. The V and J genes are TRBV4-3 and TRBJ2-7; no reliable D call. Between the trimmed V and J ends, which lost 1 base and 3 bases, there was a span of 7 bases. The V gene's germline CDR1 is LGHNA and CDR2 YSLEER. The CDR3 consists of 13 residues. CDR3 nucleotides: TGCGCCAGCAGCCAAGGTCTTGACTACGAGCAGTACTTC. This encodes CASSQGLDYEQYF.

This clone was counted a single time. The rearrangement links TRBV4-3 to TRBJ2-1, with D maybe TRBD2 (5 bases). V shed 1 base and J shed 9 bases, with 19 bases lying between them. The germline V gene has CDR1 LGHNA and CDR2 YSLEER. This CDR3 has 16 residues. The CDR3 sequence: CASSQVPVESRGEQFF. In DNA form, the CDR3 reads TGCGCCAGCAGCCAAGTGCCGGTTGAGTCACGGGGTGAGCAGTTCTTC.

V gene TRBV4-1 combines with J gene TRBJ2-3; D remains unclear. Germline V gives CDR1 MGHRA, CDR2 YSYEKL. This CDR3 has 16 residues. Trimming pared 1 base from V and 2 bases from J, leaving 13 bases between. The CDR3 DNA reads TGCGCCAGCAGCCAAGTGAATCTAGTGACCACAGATACGCAGTATTTT. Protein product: CASSQVNLVTTDTQYF.

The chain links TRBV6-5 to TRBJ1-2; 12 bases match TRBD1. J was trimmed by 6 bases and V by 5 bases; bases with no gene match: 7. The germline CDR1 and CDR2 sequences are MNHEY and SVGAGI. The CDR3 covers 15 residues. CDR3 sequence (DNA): TGTGCCAGCAGTCCCTCCGGGACAGGGGGCCATGGCTACACCTTC. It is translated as CASSPSGTGGHGYTF.

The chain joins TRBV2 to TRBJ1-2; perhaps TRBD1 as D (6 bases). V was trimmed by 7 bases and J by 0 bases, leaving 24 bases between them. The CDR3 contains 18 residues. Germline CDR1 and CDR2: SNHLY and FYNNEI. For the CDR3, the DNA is TGTGCCAGCAACTCCCTGGGGGGGCAACGACAAGCTAACTATGGCTACACCTTC. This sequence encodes CASNSLGGQRQANYGYTF.

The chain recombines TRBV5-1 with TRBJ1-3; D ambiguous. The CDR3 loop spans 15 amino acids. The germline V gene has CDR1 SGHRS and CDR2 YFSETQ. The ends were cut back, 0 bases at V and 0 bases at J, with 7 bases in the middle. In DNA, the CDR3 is TGCGCCAGCAGCTTGGGCGGTAGCTCTGGAAACACCATATATTTT. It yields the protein CASSLGGSSGNTIYF.

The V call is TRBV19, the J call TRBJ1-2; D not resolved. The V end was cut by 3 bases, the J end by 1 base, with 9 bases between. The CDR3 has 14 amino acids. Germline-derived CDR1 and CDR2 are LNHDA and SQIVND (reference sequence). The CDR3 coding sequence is TGTGCCAGTAGTATGCTAGGTTTTAACTATGGCTACACCTTC. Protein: CASSMLGFNYGYTF.

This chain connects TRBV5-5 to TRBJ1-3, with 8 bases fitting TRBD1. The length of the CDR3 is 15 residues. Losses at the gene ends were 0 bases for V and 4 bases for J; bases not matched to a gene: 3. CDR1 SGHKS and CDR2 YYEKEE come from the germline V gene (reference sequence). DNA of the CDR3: TGTGCCAGCAGCTTGGTAGCAGGGGGCGGAAACACCATATATTTT. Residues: CASSLVAGGGNTIYF.

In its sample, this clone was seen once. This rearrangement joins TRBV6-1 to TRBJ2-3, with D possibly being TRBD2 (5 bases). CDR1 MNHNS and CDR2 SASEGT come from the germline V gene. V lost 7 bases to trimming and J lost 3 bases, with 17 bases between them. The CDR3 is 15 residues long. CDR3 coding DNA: TGTGCCAGCAAAGCCCGAGAGGGTATGACAGATACGCAGTATTTT. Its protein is CASKAREGMTDTQYF.

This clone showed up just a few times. CDR3 amino acids: CASSLKTGGHYGYTF. The CDR3 DNA sequence: TGTGCCAGCAGTTTAAAGACAGGGGGCCATTATGGCTACACCTTC. The V gene is TRBV27, the J gene TRBJ1-2; 10 bases fit TRBD1. Germline V gene sequence: CDR1 MNHEY, CDR2 SMNVEV (reference sequence). The V gene end was trimmed by 2 bases and the J gene end by 5 bases; junction bases not matched to a gene: 5. The CDR3 loop spans 15 amino acids.

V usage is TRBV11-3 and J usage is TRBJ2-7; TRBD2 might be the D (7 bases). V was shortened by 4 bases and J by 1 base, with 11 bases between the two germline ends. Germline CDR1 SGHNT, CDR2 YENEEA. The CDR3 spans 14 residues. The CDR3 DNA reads TGTGCCAGCAGCTGGGGGGGGCGATCCTACGAGCAGTACTTC. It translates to CASSWGGRSYEQYF.

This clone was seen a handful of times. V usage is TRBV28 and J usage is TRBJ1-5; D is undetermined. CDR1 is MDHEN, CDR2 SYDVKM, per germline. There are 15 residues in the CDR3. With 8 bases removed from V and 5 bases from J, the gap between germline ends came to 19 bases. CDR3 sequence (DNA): TGTGCCAGCGGCTCTGCAGCTTCCGTCTATCAGCCCCAGCATTTT. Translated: CASGSAASVYQPQHF.

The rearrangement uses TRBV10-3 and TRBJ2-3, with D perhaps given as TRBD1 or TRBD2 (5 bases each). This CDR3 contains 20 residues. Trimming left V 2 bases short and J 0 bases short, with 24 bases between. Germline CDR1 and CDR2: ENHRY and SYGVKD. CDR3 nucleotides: TGTGCCATCAGTGAGACCCGTGAGGGAATGAGGGGCCCTAGCACAGATACGCAGTATTTT. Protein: CAISETREGMRGPSTDTQYF.

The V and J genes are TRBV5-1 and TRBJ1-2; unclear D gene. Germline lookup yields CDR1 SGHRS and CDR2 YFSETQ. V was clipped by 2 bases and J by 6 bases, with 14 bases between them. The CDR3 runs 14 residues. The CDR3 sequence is CASSLRAERDGYTF. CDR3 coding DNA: TGCGCCAGCAGCTTAAGGGCAGAGCGGGATGGCTACACCTTC.

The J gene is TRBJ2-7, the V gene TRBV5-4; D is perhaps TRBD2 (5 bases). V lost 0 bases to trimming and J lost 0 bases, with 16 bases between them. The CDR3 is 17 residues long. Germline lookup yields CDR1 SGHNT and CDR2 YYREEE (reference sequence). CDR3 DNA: TGTGCCAGCAGCTTGGGGAGTCGGACTCCCGGCTCCTACGAGCAGTACTTC. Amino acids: CASSLGSRTPGSYEQYF. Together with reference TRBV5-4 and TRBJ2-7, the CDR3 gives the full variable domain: ETGVTQSPTHLIKTRGQQVTLRCSSQSGHNTVSWYQQALGQGPQFIFQYYREEENGRGNFPPRFSGLQFPNYSSELNVNALELDDSALYLCASSLGSRTPGSYEQYFGPGTRLTVT.

CDR3 sequence (DNA): TGTGCCAGCATCCTTTGGACAGGCTTGAACACTGAAGCTTTCTTT. Translating it yields CASILWTGLNTEAFF. The chain employs TRBV11-2 and TRBJ1-1; TRBD1 matches 7 bases. CDR1 and CDR2 from the germline V gene are SGHAT and FQNNGV. V lost 7 bases to trimming and J lost 0 bases; unmatched junction nucleotides: 8. The CDR3 consists of 15 residues. The variable domain in full, completed from reference TRBV11-2 and TRBJ1-1, reads EAGVAQSPRYKIIEKRQSVAFWCNPISGHATLYWYQQILGQGPKLLIQFQNNGVVDDSQLPKDRFSAERLKGVDSTLKIQPAKLEDSAVYLCASILWTGLNTEAFFGQGTRLTVV.

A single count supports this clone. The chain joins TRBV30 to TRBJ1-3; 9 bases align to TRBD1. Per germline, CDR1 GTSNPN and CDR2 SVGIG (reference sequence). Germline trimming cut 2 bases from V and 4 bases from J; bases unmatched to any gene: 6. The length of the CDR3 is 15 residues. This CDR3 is CAWSPGTGLGNTIYF. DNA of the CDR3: TGTGCCTGGAGTCCCGGGACAGGGCTAGGAAACACCATATATTTT.

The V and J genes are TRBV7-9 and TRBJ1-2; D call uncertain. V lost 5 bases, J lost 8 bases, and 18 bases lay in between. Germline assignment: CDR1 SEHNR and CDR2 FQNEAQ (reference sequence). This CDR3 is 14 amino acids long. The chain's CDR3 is CASSQMFRAGGYTF. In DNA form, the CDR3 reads TGTGCCAGCAGCCAGATGTTCCGGGCGGGAGGCTACACCTTC.

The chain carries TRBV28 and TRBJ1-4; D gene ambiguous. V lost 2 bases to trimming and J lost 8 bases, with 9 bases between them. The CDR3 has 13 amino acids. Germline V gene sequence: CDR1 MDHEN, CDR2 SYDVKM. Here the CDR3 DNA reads TGTGCCAGCAGTTTACCATACTTAGAAAAACTGTTTTTT. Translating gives CASSLPYLEKLFF.

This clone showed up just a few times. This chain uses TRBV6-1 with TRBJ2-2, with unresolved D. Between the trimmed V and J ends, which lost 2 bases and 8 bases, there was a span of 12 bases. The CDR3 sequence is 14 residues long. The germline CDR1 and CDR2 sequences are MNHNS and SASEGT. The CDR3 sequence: CASSENPESGELFF. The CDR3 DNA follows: TGTGCCAGCAGTGAAAATCCTGAATCGGGGGAGCTGTTTTTT.